This T cell receptor (beta chain) comes out of a study of T cells in Graves' hyperthyroidism and ophthalmopathy. Study results and limitations: The blood repertoire included most of the expanded thyroid clonotypes above 0.001. Before onset, ophthalmopathy was predicted by the model a median 6.5 months earlier.

Amplification of TCR beta CDR3 regions used RNA as the template. TCR CDR3 underwent first-round RT-PCR with the HTBI primer set. In TCRdb, the multiplex PCR reads were re-called with MiXCR into one record per CDR3 protein. This table has hundreds of thousands of distinct CDR3 sequences, approximately 25% appearing once. V lost 5 bases to trimming and J lost 1 base, with 8 bases between them. CDR1 is MDHEN and CDR2 is SYDVKM in the germline V gene. This CDR3 has 13 amino acids. With regard to this clonotype: What it binds is not known.

Ophthalmopathy patients showed a Clinical Activity Score of at least 3, NOSPECS grade of at least 4 and duration under 3 months. In making diagnoses, clinical symptoms, serum thyroxine and TRAb, thyroid ultrasound and orbital computed tomography were all used. This receptor was taken from a woman between 40 and 55 years old with Graves' ophthalmopathy. The rearrangement links TRBV28 to TRBJ1-1; D gene ambiguous. Material: blood. The CDR3 here is CASSPGSNTEAFF. CDR3 coding DNA: TGTGCCAGCAGTCCTGGATCGAACACTGAAGCTTTCTTT.